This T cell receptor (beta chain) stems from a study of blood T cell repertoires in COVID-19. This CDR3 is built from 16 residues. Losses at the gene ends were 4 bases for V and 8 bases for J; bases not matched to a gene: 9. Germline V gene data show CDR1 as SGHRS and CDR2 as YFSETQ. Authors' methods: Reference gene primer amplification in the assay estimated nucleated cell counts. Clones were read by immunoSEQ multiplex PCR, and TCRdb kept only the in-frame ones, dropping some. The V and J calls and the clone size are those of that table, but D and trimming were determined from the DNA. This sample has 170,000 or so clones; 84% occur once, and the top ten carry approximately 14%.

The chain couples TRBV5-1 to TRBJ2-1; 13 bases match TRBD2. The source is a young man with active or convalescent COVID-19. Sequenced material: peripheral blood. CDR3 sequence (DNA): TGCGCCAGCAGCAGCGAAGGACTAGCGGGAGTATATGAGCAGTTCTTC. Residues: CASSSEGLAGVYEQFF.